One and the same sample provided the 27 T cell receptor beta chains below, sequenced in a study of shared clonotypes between healthy human individuals. Produced via immunoSEQ multiplex PCR; TCRdb's table is partial and in-frame only. The table lists about 600,000 clones, approximately 97% of them singletons. The sample taken for sequencing was naive CD4+ T cells sorted from blood. Subset denoted: CD45RA+ positively selected. These receptors originate from a woman between 25 and 40 years old in good health.

The CDR3 DNA sequence: TGTGCCAGCGGACGTAGGAGCTCCTACAATGAGCAGTTCTTC. Translation: CASGRRSSYNEQFF. V gene TRBV28 combines with J gene TRBJ2-1, with no clear D. Per the germline V gene, CDR1 is MDHEN and CDR2 is SYDVKM. CDR3 length equals 14 residues. Trimming removed 8 bases at V and 0 bases at J, with 11 bases between. Using reference TRBV28 and TRBJ2-1 for the parts outside the CDR3, the full variable domain is DVKVTQSSRYLVKRTGEKVFLECVQDMDHENMFWYRQDPGLGLRLIYFSYDVKMKEKGDIPEGYSVSREKKERFSLILESASTNQTSMYLCASGRRSSYNEQFFGPGTRLTVL.

This chain joins TRBV6-1 and TRBJ2-2, with a tentative D call TRBD2 (6 bases). Trimming cost V 6 bases and J 0 bases, with 11 bases left between them. Germline V gene lookup returns CDR1 MNHNS and CDR2 SASEGT. CDR3 size: 15 residues. CDR3 bases: TGTGCCAGCAGGGCTAGCGTAGCGAACACCGGGGAGCTGTTTTTT. It specifies CASRASVANTGELFF.

The genes are TRBV5-4 and TRBJ2-7, with 7 nucleotides matching TRBD2. The J segment lost 0 bases and the V segment lost 0 bases, leaving 9 bases of the junction unmatched. The CDR3 runs to 17 residues. The germline CDR1 and CDR2 sequences are SGHNT and YYREEE (reference sequence). This chain's CDR3 is CASSLDALAPSSYEQYF. In DNA form, the CDR3 reads TGTGCCAGCAGCTTGGACGCACTAGCGCCGAGCTCCTACGAGCAGTACTTC.

V gene TRBV5-1 combines with J gene TRBJ1-3; possibly TRBD1 for D (5 bases). The germline V and J ends were trimmed by 4 bases and 0 bases, with 11 bases remaining between them. CDR1 and CDR2 from the germline V gene are SGHRS and YFSETQ. This CDR3 has 15 amino acids. This CDR3 is CASSRGTDSGNTIYF. The CDR3 coding sequence is TGCGCCAGCAGCCGAGGGACGGACTCTGGAAACACCATATATTTT.

The chain recombines TRBV19 with TRBJ2-5; the match to TRBD1 covers 8 bases. The closer fit of TRBJ2-7 to the DNA end suggests the J call may be wrong. Germline values: CDR1 LNHDA, CDR2 SQIVND (reference sequence). CDR3 length equals 14 residues. The CDR3 protein is CASSTRQGPYEQYF. Written as DNA, the CDR3 is TGTGCCAGTAGTACCCGACAGGGGCCCTACGAGCAGTACTTC.

A note on this clone: The sample has other DNA sequences that encode this CDR3 too. DNA of the CDR3: TGTGCCAGCAGCTTAGTTGGCTCTGGAAACACCATATATTTT. The encoded protein is CASSLVGSGNTIYF. This rearrangement joins TRBV7-9 to TRBJ1-3; D not resolved. V was cut by 1 base and J by 0 bases, with 4 bases left in between. The CDR3 contains 14 residues. From germline, CDR1 is SEHNR and CDR2 FQNEAQ (reference sequence). The whole variable domain, filled in from reference TRBV7-9 and TRBJ1-3, reads DTGVSQNPRHKITKRGQNVTFRCDPISEHNRLYWYRQTLGQGPEFLTYFQNEAQLEKSRLLSDRFSAERPKGSFSTLEIQRTEQGDSAMYLCASSLVGSGNTIYFGEGSWLTVV.

The gene calls are TRBV9 and TRBJ2-5; tentatively, D is TRBD1 (6 bases). The V gene lost 2 bases and the J gene lost 5 bases, with 10 bases spanning the gap. Germline values: CDR1 SGDLS, CDR2 YYNGEE. The length of the CDR3 is 13 residues. The CDR3 sequence is CASSVQGSETQYF. The CDR3 nucleotides are TGTGCCAGCAGCGTTCAGGGGTCGGAGACCCAGTACTTC.

This chain links TRBV5-1 with TRBJ2-1; 8 nucleotides align to TRBD1. CDR1 is SGHRS and CDR2 is YFSETQ in the germline V gene. This CDR3 is 15 amino acids long. J was trimmed by 4 bases and V by 4 bases; bases with no gene match: 7. The CDR3 DNA reads TGCGCCAGCAGCCGCCCCGGGACAGGTTACAATGAGCAGTTCTTC. It translates to CASSRPGTGYNEQFF.

This sequence joins TRBV28 and TRBJ2-7; D call uncertain. The CDR3 is 12 residues long. V lost 4 bases, J lost 5 bases, and 9 bases lay in between. Germline CDR1 is MDHEN and CDR2 is SYDVKM. The CDR3 DNA follows: TGTGCCAGCAGTTCCCCCCTCCACGAGCAGTACTTC. Residues: CASSSPLHEQYF.

This rearrangement joins TRBV7-9 to TRBJ1-1; TRBD1 might be the D (6 bases). The CDR3 covers 16 residues. Germline V lookup: CDR1 SEHNR, CDR2 FQNEAQ (reference sequence). V gave up 5 bases and J gave up 7 bases, with 23 bases separating them. CDR3 protein: CASSPKGGPDNSEAFF. In DNA, the CDR3 is TGTGCCAGCAGCCCTAAAGGGGGGCCGGATAATAGTGAAGCTTTCTTT.

The J gene is TRBJ2-1, the V gene TRBV9; 10 bases align to TRBD2. J lost 4 bases, V lost 2 bases, and 6 bases had no gene match. Germline V lookup: CDR1 SGDLS, CDR2 YYNGEE. The CDR3 runs to 16 residues. Here the CDR3 reads CASSVPGTSVYNEQFF. As DNA, the CDR3 is TGTGCCAGCAGCGTCCCCGGGACTAGCGTTTACAATGAGCAGTTCTTC. Drawing the rest from reference TRBV9 and TRBJ2-1, the complete variable domain is DSGVTQTPKHLITATGQRVTLRCSPRSGDLSVYWYQQSLDQGLQFLIQYYNGEERAKGNILERFSAQQFPDLHSELNLSSLELGDSALYFCASSVPGTSVYNEQFFGPGTRLTVL.

To note about this clone: The junction departs from germline at one end; a sequencing error may be responsible. The chain couples TRBV20-1 to TRBJ2-7; TRBD2 matches at 9 bases. Germline V gene lookup returns CDR1 DFQATT and CDR2 SNEGSKA (reference sequence). The CDR3 totals 11 residues. The CDR3 DNA follows: TGCAGTGCTAGAGATGTTAAGCGGGAGGCCTTC. Amino acid sequence: CSARDVKREAF.

The sample holds a few counts of this clone. The gene calls are TRBV6-1 and TRBJ1-2; D is uncertain. The CDR3 runs to 12 residues. V was shortened by 0 bases and J by 8 bases, with 7 bases between the two germline ends. Germline V gives CDR1 MNHNS, CDR2 SASEGT. The CDR3 bases are TGTGCCAGCAGTGAAGCTGAGGGAGGCTACACCTTC. Translating it yields CASSEAEGGYTF.

The V gene is TRBV5-1, the J gene TRBJ1-3; D gene unclear. The CDR3 has 14 residues. Trimming took off 5 bases at V and 4 bases at J, with 13 bases between the two ends. Germline CDR1 reads SGHRS; CDR2 reads YFSETQ. CDR3 nucleotides: TGCGCCAGCAGATGGAATCTCTGGGGAAACACCATATATTTT. Translated, it gives CASRWNLWGNTIYF.

The chain carries TRBV5-1 and TRBJ2-5; no definite D call. The DNA matches TRBJ2-7 better at its end, which makes the J call doubtful. The length of the CDR3 is 11 residues. CDR1 is SGHRS and CDR2 is YFSETQ in the germline V gene. As DNA, the CDR3 is TGCGCCAGCAGCTTGGAATACGAGCAGTACTTC. This codes for CASSLEYEQYF.

The gene calls are TRBV5-8 and TRBJ2-5; 11 nucleotides match TRBD2. This CDR3 has 16 residues. The germline V gene encodes CDR1 SGHTS and CDR2 YDEGEE. The trim removed 4 bases at V and 4 bases at J, leaving 9 bases unmatched. The CDR3 nucleotides are TGTGCCAGCAGCACAGGGACTAGCGGAACAGGAGAGACCCAGTACTTC. Protein sequence: CASSTGTSGTGETQYF.

This chain links TRBV2 with TRBJ2-7; TRBD1 aligns across 9 bases. The V gene end was trimmed by 5 bases and the J gene end by 7 bases; junction bases not matched to a gene: 15. This CDR3 is 16 amino acids long. Germline V gene data show CDR1 as SNHLY and CDR2 as FYNNEI. CDR3: CASSQPGTGKFQEQYF. The CDR3 region has the DNA TGTGCCAGCAGTCAACCCGGGACAGGGAAATTCCAGGAGCAGTACTTC. The variable domain in full, completed from reference TRBV2 and TRBJ2-7, reads EPEVTQTPSHQVTQMGQEVILRCVPISNHLYFYWYRQILGQKVEFLVSFYNNEISEKSEIFDDQFSVERPDGSNFTLKIRSTKLEDSAMYFCASSQPGTGKFQEQYFGPGTRLTVT.

The V and J genes are TRBV4-1 and TRBJ2-3; 12 bases are shared with TRBD2. The germline V gene encodes CDR1 MGHRA and CDR2 YSYEKL. With 1 base clipped from V and 6 bases from J, the junction kept 5 bases outside the gene matches. The CDR3 has 16 residues. The CDR3 region is CASSQVRLAGADTQYF. CDR3 DNA: TGCGCCAGCAGCCAAGTTAGACTAGCGGGAGCGGATACGCAGTATTTT.

This clone was observed once. The chain uses TRBV6-5 and TRBJ2-1; 11 nucleotides match TRBD1. The CDR3 extends over 15 amino acids. Trimming at V came to 6 bases and at J to 4 bases, leaving 5 bases not matched to a gene. Germline V gene lookup returns CDR1 MNHEY and CDR2 SVGAGI. CDR3: CASRVDRGLYNEQFF. The DNA of the CDR3 is TGTGCCAGCAGGGTGGACAGGGGGCTTTACAATGAGCAGTTCTTC.

The chain couples TRBV28 to TRBJ1-4, with TRBD1 matching over 8 bases. The CDR3 consists of 14 residues. The V segment lost 4 bases and the J segment 8 bases; nucleotides outside the gene matches: 6. CDR1 is MDHEN, CDR2 SYDVKM, per germline. This chain's CDR3 is CASSSGQVGEKLFF. In DNA form, the CDR3 reads TGTGCCAGCAGTTCGGGACAGGTGGGAGAAAAACTGTTTTTT.

The V gene is TRBV28, the J gene TRBJ1-2; possibly TRBD1 for D (5 bases). The CDR3 extends over 13 amino acids. V shed 8 bases and J shed 3 bases, with 13 bases lying between them. Germline CDR1 and CDR2: MDHEN and SYDVKM. Here the CDR3 DNA reads TGTGCCAGCGGCTCGGGGGGGGACTATGGCTACACCTTC. It is translated as CASGSGGDYGYTF.

This clone is a singleton in its sample. The chain recombines TRBV18 with TRBJ2-2; 7 nucleotides agree with TRBD1. The V gene end was trimmed by 3 bases and the J gene end by 0 bases; junction bases not matched to a gene: 4. The V gene's germline CDR1 is KGHSH and CDR2 LQKENI. The CDR3 runs to 16 residues. The CDR3 protein is CASSPRTGPNTGELFF. The CDR3 DNA reads TGTGCCAGCTCACCGAGGACAGGACCGAACACCGGGGAGCTGTTTTTT.

The chain joins TRBV7-9 to TRBJ1-3, with D perhaps TRBD1 (5 bases). The CDR3 extends over 17 amino acids. From germline, CDR1 is SEHNR and CDR2 FQNEAQ (reference sequence). Trimming cost V 0 bases and J 4 bases, with 16 bases left between them. Here the CDR3 reads CASSLADRGPSGNTIYF. The CDR3 region has the DNA TGTGCCAGCAGCTTAGCCGACCGGGGCCCGAGCGGAAACACCATATATTTT.

The V gene is TRBV28, the J gene TRBJ2-1, with D perhaps matching TRBD1 (6 bases). Looked up from germline, CDR1 is MDHEN and CDR2 is SYDVKM. The CDR3 runs to 18 residues. Trimming removed 4 bases from V and 0 bases from J, with 19 bases in between. CDR3 in DNA: TGTGCCAGCAGTTGGGCCCAGGGGACCTTGTTCTCCTACAATGAGCAGTTCTTC. Its translation is CASSWAQGTLFSYNEQFF.

The chain carries TRBV19 and TRBJ1-1; 9 nucleotides agree with TRBD1. The V gene end was trimmed by 8 bases and the J gene end by 0 bases; junction bases not matched to a gene: 10. CDR3 length equals 16 residues. Germline-derived CDR1 and CDR2 are LNHDA and SQIVND (reference sequence). Written as DNA, the CDR3 is TGTGCCAGTGCGAAGGACAGGGGCAATATGAACACTGAAGCTTTCTTT. Encoded protein: CASAKDRGNMNTEAFF.

V is TRBV6-1 and J is TRBJ2-7; no clear D. V was trimmed by 6 bases and J by 7 bases, leaving 7 bases between them. In germline, CDR1 is MNHNS, CDR2 SASEGT. The CDR3 sequence is 10 residues long. This CDR3 reads CASRSQEQYF. The CDR3 DNA follows: TGTGCCAGCAGATCTCAAGAGCAGTACTTC.

This chain uses TRBV28 with TRBJ1-1; the match to TRBD1 covers 7 bases. This CDR3 is built from 13 residues. The V segment lost 3 bases and the J segment 5 bases; nucleotides outside the gene matches: 3. Germline-derived CDR1 and CDR2 are MDHEN and SYDVKM. The CDR3 region is CASSFRGRTEAFF. In nucleotides, the CDR3 is TGTGCCAGCAGTTTTAGGGGGCGTACTGAAGCTTTCTTT.